Given below is one T cell receptor beta chain in context. The source of the sample is a study of blood T cell repertoires in COVID-19. CDR1 is MGHRA and CDR2 is YSYEKL in the germline V gene. J was trimmed by 6 bases and V by 6 bases; bases with no gene match: 10. The CDR3 is 16 residues long. The authors' processing: Estimation of nucleated cell counts relied on the amplification of reference gene primers. Clones were sequenced by immunoSEQ multiplex PCR, and TCRdb holds only the in-frame ones, with some missing. Clone size and V and J calls were adopted from that table, with D and trimming inferred from the DNA. The repertoire holds 60,000 to 85,000 clones, with about nine tenths as singletons.

V gene TRBV4-1 combines with J gene TRBJ2-1, with TRBD2 matching 11 bases. This TCR derives from a man over 45 with acute or convalescent COVID-19. The sequenced sample consisted of peripheral blood. The CDR3 region has the DNA TGCGCCAGCAGGCAATTAGCGGGAGGGCCTTCCAATGAGCAGTTCTTC. Protein product: CASRQLAGGPSNEQFF.